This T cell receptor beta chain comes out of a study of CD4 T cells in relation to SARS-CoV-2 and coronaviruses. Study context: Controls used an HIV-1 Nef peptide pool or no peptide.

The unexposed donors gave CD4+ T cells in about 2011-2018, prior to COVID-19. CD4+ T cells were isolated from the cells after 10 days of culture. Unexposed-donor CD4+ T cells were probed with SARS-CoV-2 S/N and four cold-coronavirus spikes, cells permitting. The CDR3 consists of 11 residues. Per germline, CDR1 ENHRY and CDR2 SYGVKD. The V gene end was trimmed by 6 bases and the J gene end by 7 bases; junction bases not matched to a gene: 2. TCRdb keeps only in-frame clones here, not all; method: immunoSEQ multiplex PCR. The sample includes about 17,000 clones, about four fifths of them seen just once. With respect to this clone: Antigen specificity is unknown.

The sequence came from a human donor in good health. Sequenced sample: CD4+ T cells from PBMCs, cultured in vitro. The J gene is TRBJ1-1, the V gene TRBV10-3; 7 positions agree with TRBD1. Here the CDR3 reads CAIRRDSEAFF. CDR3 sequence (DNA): TGTGCCATCAGGAGGGACAGTGAAGCTTTCTTT.